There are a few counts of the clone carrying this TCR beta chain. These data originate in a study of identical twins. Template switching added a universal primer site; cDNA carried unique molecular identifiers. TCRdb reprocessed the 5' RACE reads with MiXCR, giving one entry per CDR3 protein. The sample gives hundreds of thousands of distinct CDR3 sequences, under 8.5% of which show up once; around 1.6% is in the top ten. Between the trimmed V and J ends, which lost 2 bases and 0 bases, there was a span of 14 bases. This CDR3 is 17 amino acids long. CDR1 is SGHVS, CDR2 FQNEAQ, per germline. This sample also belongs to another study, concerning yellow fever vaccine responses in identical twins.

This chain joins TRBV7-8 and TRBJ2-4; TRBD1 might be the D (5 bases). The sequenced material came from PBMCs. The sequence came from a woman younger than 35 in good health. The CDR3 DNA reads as TGTGCCAGCAGCTTATCGCGAACAGGACCAGCCAAAAACATTCAGTACTTC. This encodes CASSLSRTGPAKNIQYF.